This T cell receptor beta chain was identified in a study of technical replicates of blood from a few donors. The CDR3 totals 11 residues. Trimming shortened V by 1 base and J by 10 bases, and 6 bases separated the two germline ends. Germline V gene sequence: CDR1 LNHNV, CDR2 YYDKDF (reference sequence). TCRdb's copy holds only in-frame clones and misses some; the assay was immunoSEQ multiplex PCR. The table has 55,000 to 70,000 clones, roughly 86% seen once. Sequenced: PBMCs. The V call is TRBV15, the J call TRBJ2-3, with D possibly being TRBD2 (6 bases). The receptor was derived from a human donor in good health. Some clones in this sample may be carry-over from other donors' samples. CDR3 loop: CATSRASAQYF. CDR3 nucleotide sequence: TGTGCCACCAGCAGAGCTAGCGCGCAGTATTTT.